Following are 10 T cell receptor beta chains from one sample sequenced in a study of blood T cells in healthy people across ages. Alongside a J-beta primer mix, a sample-barcoded 5' primer served in a second PCR lasting about 6 to 12 cycles. One entry per CDR3 protein, called by TCRdb with MiXCR from the 5' RACE reads. The sample yields roughly 2 million distinct CDR3 sequences, about 49% seen once. The sequenced sample was blood. Receptor source: a middle-aged woman in good health.

CDR3 sequence: CSVEDPGAGRLQETQYF. In nucleotides, the CDR3 is TGCAGCGTTGAAGATCCTGGAGCGGGGAGACTCCAAGAGACCCAGTACTTC. The V and J genes are TRBV29-1 and TRBJ2-5, with 7 bases matching TRBD2. Germline CDR1 reads SQVTM; CDR2 reads ANQGSEA. Trimming took 0 bases from V and 1 from J; bases not matched to a gene: 11. The CDR3 contains 17 residues.

This clonotype has a handful of counts. The rearrangement uses TRBV10-3 and TRBJ1-2; TRBD1 matches 11 bases. The CDR3 has 14 amino acids. Per the germline V gene, CDR1 is ENHRY and CDR2 is SYGVKD. With 4 bases clipped from V and 5 bases from J, the junction kept 3 bases outside the gene matches. CDR3 residues: CAISGTGGKYGYTF. For the CDR3, the DNA is TGTGCCATCAGTGGGACAGGGGGCAAGTATGGCTACACCTTC.

CDR3 amino acids: CSARRDREVRNSPLHF. CDR3 nucleotide sequence: TGCAGTGCTAGAAGGGACAGGGAGGTTAGGAATTCACCCCTCCACTTT. This rearrangement joins TRBV20-1 to TRBJ1-6, with TRBD1 matching over 9 bases. The germline gives CDR1 DFQATT, CDR2 SNEGSKA (reference sequence). The ends lost 2 bases at V and 7 bases at J; junction bases unmatched: 9. The CDR3 runs to 16 residues.

The chain recombines TRBV6-6 with TRBJ2-1; D possibly uses TRBD1 or TRBD2 (5 bases each). The ends were cut back, 0 bases at V and 11 bases at J, with 11 bases in the middle. In germline, CDR1 is MNHNY, CDR2 SVGAGI (reference sequence). There are 13 residues in the CDR3. CDR3 region: CASSYSLPGQQFF. CDR3 bases: TGTGCCAGCAGTTACTCCCTCCCGGGACAGCAGTTCTTC.

The V call is TRBV7-2, the J call TRBJ2-3, with a tentative D call TRBD2 (6 bases). Germline CDR1 reads SGHTA; CDR2 reads FQGNSA. Deletions cut 3 bases from V and 2 bases from J, with 15 bases between. The CDR3 is 16 amino acids. The CDR3 nucleotides read TGTGCCAGCAGCTTGGGACCGGGACTCCACACAGATACGCAGTATTTT. Protein: CASSLGPGLHTDTQYF.

The table lists this clonotype with a few counts. The chain uses TRBV7-2 and TRBJ1-4; TRBD1 might be the D (6 bases). Germline V lookup: CDR1 SGHTA, CDR2 FQGNSA. The CDR3 contains 14 residues. Trimming shortened V by 6 bases and J by 2 bases, and 10 bases separated the two germline ends. The CDR3 here is CASSTTGTNEKLFF. The CDR3 DNA sequence: TGTGCCAGCAGTACCACAGGGACTAATGAAAAACTGTTTTTT.

The chain has TRBV4-1 and TRBJ2-4, with 9 positions matching TRBD1. The J call may not be correct, given that the DNA end is closer to TRBJ2-7. CDR3 length equals 15 residues. Germline V gives CDR1 MGHRA, CDR2 YSYEKL. CDR3 nucleotide sequence: TGCGCCAGCAGCCAAGTCTCCGACAGGGGGTACGAGCAGTACTTC. It encodes CASSQVSDRGYEQYF.

The rearrangement uses TRBV27 and TRBJ2-5; D possibly corresponds to TRBD2 (7 bases). CDR1 and CDR2 (germline): MNHEY, SMNVEV (reference sequence). This CDR3 has 17 residues. V was clipped by 6 bases and J by 4 bases, with 24 bases between them. The CDR3: CASSLVSLGGGPETQYF. DNA for the CDR3: TGTGCCAGCAGCCTAGTATCTCTAGGGGGGGGCCCAGAGACCCAGTACTTC.

This clonotype was observed a few times. The V and J genes are TRBV6-2 or TRBV6-3 and TRBJ1-2, with D unclear. The V end was cut by 7 bases, the J end by 1 base, with 10 bases between. The germline CDR1 and CDR2 sequences are MNHEY and SVGEGT. The CDR3 is made up of 13 amino acids. CDR3 coding DNA: TGTGCCAGCACAAAGGCCGATAACTATGGCTACACCTTC. This sequence encodes CASTKADNYGYTF.

This chain links TRBV28 with TRBJ1-2; D gene uncertain. The CDR3 consists of 17 residues. The V end lost 6 bases, the J end lost 2 bases, and 22 bases lay between the germline ends. CDR1 is MDHEN and CDR2 is SYDVKM in the germline V gene. CDR3 region: CASSLPPMDRINYGYTF. CDR3 nucleotides: TGTGCCAGCAGCTTACCACCCATGGACCGAATCAACTATGGCTACACCTTC.